Reported below is one TCR beta chain. This table comes from immunoSEQ multiplex PCR, and its TCRdb copy is limited to in-frame clones, with some not included. The sample lists hundreds of thousands of clones; around 90% were seen once. Naive CD8 isolation took CD45RO-negative cells positively selected for CCR7 and excluded terminally differentiated effector memory CD45RA+ cells. The sample originates from a study of shared clonotypes between healthy human individuals. This CDR3 is 13 amino acids long. The germline CDR1 and CDR2 sequences are MNHNY and SVGAGI (reference sequence). The ends were cut back, 3 bases at V and 6 bases at J, with 8 bases in the middle.

The clonotype comes from a man between 25 and 39 years old in good health. Sequencing was carried out using naive CD8+ T cells sorted from blood. This chain links TRBV6-6 with TRBJ2-2; D is unresolved. The CDR3 DNA follows: TGTGCCAGCAGTTATGGGTCGTCCGGGGAGCTGTTTTTT. Its protein product is CASSYGSSGELFF.